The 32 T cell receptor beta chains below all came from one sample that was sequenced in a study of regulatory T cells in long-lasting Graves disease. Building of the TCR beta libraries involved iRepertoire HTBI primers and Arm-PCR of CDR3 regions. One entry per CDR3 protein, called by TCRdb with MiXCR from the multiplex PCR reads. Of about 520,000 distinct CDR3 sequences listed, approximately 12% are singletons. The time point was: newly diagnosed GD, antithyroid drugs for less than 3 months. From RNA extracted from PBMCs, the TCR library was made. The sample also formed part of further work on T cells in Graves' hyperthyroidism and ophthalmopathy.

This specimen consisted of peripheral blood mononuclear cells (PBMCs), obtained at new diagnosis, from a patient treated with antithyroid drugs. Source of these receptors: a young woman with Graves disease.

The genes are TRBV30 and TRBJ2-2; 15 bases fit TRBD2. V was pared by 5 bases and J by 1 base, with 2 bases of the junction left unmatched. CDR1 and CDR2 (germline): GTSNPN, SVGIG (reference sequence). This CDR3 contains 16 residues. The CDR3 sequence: CAWRTSGRVNTGELFF. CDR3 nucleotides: TGTGCCTGGCGGACTAGCGGGAGGGTGAACACCGGGGAGCTGTTTTTT.

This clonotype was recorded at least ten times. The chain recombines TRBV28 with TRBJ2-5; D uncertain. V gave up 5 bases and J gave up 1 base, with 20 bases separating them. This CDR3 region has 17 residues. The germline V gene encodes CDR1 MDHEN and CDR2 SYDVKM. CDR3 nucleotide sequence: TGTGCCAGCAGTCCCCACCCGTTCGCAGACCCCCAAGAGACCCAGTACTTC. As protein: CASSPHPFADPQETQYF.

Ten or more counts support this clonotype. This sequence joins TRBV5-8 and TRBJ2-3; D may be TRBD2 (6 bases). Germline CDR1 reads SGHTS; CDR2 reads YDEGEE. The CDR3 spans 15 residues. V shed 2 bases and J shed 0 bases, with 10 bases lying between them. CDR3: CASSFKGRSTDTQYF. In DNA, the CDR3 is TGTGCCAGCAGCTTTAAGGGGAGGAGCACAGATACGCAGTATTTT.

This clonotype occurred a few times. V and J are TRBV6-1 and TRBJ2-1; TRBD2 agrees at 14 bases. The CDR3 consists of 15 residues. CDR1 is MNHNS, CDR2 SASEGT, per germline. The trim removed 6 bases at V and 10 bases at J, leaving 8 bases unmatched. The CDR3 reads CASRRLAGGLSEQFF. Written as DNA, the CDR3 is TGTGCCAGCAGGAGACTAGCGGGGGGGTTAAGCGAGCAGTTCTTC.

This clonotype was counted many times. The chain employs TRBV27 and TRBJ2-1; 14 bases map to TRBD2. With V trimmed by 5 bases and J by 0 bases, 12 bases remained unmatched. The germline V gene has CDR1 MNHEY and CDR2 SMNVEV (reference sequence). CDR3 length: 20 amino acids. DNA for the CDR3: TGTGCCAGCAGTGCTTATCCTGGGACTAGCGGGAGAGGCTCCTACAATGAGCAGTTCTTC. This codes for CASSAYPGTSGRGSYNEQFF.

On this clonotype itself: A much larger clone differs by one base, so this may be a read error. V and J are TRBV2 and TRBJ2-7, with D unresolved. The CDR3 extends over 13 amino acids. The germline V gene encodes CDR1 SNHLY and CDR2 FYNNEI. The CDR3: CASSYLTGNEQHF. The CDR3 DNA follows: TGTGCCAGCAGTTATTTAACCGGAAACGAGCAGCACTTC. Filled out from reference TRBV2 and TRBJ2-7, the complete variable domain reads EPEVTQTPSHQVTQMGQEVILRCVPISNHLYFYWYRQILGQKVEFLVSFYNNEISEKSEIFDDQFSVERPDGSNFTLKIRSTKLEDSAMYFCASSYLTGNEQHFGPGTRLTVT.

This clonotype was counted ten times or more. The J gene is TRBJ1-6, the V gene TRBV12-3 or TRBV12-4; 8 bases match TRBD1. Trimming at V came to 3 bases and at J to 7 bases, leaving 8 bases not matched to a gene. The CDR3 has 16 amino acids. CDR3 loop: CASSFGRGLDNSPLHF. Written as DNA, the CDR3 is TGTGCCAGCAGTTTCGGCAGGGGGCTAGACAATTCACCCCTCCACTTT.

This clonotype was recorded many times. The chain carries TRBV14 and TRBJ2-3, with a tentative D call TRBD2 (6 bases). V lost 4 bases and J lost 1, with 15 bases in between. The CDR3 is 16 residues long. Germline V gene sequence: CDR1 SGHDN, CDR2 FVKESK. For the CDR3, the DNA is TGTGCCAGCAGCCTTCGAGCTAGCGAGCGCACAGATACGCAGTATTTT. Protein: CASSLRASERTDTQYF.

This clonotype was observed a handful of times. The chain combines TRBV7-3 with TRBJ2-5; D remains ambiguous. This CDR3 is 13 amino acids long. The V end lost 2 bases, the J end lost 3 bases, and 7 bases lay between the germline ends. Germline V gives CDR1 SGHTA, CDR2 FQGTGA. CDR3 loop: CASSLSYEETQYF. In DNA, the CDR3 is TGTGCCAGCAGCTTATCTTACGAAGAGACCCAGTACTTC. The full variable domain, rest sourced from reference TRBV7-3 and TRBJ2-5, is GAGVSQTPSNKVTEKGKYVELRCDPISGHTALYWYRQSLGQGPEFLIYFQGTGAADDSGLPNDRFFAVRPEGSVSTLKIQRTERGDSAVYLCASSLSYEETQYFGPGTRLLVL.

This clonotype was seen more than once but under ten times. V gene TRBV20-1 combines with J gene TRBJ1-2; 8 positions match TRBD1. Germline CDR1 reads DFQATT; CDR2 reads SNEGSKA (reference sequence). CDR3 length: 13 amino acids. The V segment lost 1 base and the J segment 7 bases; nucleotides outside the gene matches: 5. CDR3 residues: CSARVQGAGGYTF. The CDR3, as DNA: TGCAGTGCTAGAGTTCAGGGGGCCGGTGGCTACACCTTC.

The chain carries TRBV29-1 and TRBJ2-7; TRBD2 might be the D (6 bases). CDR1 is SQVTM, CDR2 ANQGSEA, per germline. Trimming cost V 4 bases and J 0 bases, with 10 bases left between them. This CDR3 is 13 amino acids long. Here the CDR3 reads CSVGAGYSYEQYF. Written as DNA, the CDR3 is TGCAGCGTTGGGGCGGGATACTCCTACGAGCAGTACTTC.

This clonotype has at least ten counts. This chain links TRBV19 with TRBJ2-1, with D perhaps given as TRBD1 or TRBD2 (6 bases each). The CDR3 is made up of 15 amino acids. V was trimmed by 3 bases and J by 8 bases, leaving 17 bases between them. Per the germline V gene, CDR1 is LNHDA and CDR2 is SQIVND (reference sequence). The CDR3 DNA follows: TGTGCCAGTAGTATCACCACAGGGAGGTACTATGAGCAGTTCTTC. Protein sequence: CASSITTGRYYEQFF.

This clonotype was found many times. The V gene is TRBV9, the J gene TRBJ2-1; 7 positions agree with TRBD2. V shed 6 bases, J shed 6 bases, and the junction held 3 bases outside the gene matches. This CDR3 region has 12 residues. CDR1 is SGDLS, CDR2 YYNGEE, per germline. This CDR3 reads CASTGGTNEQFF. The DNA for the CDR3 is TGTGCCAGCACGGGAGGCACCAATGAGCAGTTCTTC.

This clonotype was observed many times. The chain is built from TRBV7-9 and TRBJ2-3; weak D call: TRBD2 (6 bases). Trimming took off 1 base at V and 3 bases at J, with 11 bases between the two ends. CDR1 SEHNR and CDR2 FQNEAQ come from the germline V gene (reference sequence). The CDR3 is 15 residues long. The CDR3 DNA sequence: TGTGCCAGCAGCTTAGGATACGGGGGAACAGATACGCAGTATTTT. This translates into CASSLGYGGTDTQYF.

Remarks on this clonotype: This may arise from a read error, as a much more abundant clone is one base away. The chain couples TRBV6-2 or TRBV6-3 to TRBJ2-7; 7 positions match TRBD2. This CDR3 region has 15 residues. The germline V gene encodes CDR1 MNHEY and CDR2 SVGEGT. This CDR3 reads CASSFTGRPTYEQCF. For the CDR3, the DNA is TGTGCCAGCAGTTTTACCGGGAGGCCGACCTACGAGCAGTGCTTC.

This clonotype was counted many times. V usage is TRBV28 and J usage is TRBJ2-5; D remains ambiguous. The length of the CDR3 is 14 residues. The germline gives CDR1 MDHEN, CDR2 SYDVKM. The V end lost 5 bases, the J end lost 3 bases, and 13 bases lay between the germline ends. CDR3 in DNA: TGTGCCAGCAGTCGTCCGTATAGAGAAGAGACCCAGTACTTC. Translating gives CASSRPYREETQYF.

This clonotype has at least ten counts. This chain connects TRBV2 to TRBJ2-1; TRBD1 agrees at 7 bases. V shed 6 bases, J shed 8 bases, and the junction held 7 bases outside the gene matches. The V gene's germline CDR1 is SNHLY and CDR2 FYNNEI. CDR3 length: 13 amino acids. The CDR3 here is CASRETGLDEQFF. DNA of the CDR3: TGTGCCAGCAGGGAGACAGGGTTAGATGAGCAGTTCTTC.

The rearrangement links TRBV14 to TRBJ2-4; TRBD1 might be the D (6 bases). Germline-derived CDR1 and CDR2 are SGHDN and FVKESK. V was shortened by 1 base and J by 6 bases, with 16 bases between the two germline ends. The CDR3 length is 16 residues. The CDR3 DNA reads TGTGCCAGCAGCCAAGGGGGGCCTAGGCTGAGAAACATTCAGTACTTC. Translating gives CASSQGGPRLRNIQYF. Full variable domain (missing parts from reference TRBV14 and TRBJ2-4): EAGVTQFPSHSVIEKGQTVTLRCDPISGHDNLYWYRRVMGKEIKFLLHFVKESKQDESGMPNNRFLAERTGGTYSTLKVQPAELEDSGVYFCASSQGGPRLRNIQYFGAGTRLSVL.

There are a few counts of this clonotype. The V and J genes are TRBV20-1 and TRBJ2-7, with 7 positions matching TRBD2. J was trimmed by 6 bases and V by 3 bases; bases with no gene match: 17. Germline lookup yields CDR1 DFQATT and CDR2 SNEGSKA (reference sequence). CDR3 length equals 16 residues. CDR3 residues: CSASSIFKRDLSEQYF. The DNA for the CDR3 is TGCAGTGCTAGCTCGATCTTCAAGCGGGACCTTTCCGAGCAGTACTTC.

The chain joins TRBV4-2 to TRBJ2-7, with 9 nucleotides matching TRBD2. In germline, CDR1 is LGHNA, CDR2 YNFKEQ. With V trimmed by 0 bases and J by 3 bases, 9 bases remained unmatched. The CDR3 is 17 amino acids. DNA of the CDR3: TGTGCCAGCAGCCAAGAGGGCCTAGCGGGACCCTTCTACGAGCAGTACTTC. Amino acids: CASSQEGLAGPFYEQYF.

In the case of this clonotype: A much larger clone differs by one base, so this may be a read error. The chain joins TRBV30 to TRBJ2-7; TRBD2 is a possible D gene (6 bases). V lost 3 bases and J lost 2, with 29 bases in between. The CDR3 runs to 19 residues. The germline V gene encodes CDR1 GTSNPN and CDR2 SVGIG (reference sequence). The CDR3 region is CAWSIGRTFLATVTYEQYF. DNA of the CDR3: TGTGCCTGGAGCATCGGAAGAACCTTTCTAGCGACAGTAACCTACGAGCAGTACTTC. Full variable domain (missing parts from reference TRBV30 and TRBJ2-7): SQTIHQWPATLVQPVGSPLSLECTVEGTSNPNLYWYRQAAGRGLQLLFYSVGIGQISSEVPQNLSASRPQDRQFILSSKKLLLSDSGFYLCAWSIGRTFLATVTYEQYFGPGTRLTVT.

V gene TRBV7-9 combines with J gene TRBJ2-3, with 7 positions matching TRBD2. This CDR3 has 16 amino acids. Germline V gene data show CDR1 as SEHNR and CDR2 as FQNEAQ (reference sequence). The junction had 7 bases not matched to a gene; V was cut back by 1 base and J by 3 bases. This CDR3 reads CASSLGAGDYTDTQYF. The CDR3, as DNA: TGTGCCAGCAGCTTAGGGGCGGGGGATTATACAGATACGCAGTATTTT.

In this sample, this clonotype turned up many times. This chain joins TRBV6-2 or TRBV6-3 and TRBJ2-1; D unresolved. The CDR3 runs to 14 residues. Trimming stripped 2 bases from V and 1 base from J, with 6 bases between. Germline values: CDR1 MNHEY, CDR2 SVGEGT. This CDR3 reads CASSYMGSYNEQFF. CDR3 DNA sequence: TGTGCCAGCAGTTACATGGGTTCCTACAATGAGCAGTTCTTC.

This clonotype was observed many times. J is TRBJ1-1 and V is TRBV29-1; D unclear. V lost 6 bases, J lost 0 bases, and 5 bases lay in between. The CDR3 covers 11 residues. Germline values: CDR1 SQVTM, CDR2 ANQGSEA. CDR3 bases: TGCAGCGTCCAGTTGAACACTGAAGCTTTCTTT. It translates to CSVQLNTEAFF.

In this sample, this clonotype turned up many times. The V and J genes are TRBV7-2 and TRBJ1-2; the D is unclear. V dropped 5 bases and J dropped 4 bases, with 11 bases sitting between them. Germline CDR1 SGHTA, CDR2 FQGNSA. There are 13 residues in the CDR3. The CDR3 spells CASSRLTSYGYTF. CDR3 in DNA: TGTGCCAGCAGCCGTCTGACTAGCTATGGCTACACCTTC.

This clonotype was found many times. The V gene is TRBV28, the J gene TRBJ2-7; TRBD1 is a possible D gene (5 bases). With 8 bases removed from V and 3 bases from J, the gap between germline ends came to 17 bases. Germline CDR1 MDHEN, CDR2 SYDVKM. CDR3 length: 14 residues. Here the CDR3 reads CASGATNSIYEQYF. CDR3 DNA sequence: TGTGCCAGCGGGGCCACGAATTCAATCTACGAGCAGTACTTC.

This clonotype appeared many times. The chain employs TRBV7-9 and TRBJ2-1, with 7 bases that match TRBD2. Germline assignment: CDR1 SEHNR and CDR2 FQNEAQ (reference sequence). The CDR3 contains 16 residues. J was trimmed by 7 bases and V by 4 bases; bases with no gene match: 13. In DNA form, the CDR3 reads TGTGCCAGCAGCTCGGGGAGCGGGATATCCTGGAATGAGCAGTTCTTC. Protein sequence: CASSSGSGISWNEQFF.

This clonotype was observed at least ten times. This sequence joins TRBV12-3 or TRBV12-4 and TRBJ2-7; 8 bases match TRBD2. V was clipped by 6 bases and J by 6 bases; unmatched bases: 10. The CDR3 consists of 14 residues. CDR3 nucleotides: TGTGCCAGCAGATCCAGCGGGGGCGGAGGCGAGCAGTACTTC. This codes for CASRSSGGGGEQYF.

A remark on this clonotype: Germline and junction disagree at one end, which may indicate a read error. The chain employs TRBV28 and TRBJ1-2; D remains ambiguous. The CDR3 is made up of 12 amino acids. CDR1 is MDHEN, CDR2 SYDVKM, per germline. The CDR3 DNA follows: TGTGCCAGCAGTTTGGCTAACTATGGCTACATCTTC. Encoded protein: CASSLANYGYIF.

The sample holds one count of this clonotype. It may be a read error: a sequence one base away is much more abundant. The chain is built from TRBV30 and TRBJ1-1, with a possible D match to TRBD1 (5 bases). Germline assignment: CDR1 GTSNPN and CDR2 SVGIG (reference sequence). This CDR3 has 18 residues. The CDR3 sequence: CARSARQGPKPMNTEAFF. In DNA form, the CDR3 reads TGTGCCCGGAGTGCTCGCCAGGGACCCAAACCAATGAACACTGAAGCTTTCTTT.

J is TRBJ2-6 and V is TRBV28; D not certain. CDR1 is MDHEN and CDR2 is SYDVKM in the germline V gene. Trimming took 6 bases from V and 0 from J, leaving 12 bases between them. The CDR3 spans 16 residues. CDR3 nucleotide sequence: TGTGCCAGCAGGGACCACATAACCTCTGGGGCCAACGTCCTGACTTTC. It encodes CASRDHITSGANVLTF.

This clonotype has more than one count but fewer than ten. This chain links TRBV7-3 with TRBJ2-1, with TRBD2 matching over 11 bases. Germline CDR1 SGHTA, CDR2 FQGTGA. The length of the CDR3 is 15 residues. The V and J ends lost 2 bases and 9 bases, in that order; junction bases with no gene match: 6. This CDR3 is CASSLELAGAGEQFF. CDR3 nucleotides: TGTGCCAGCAGCTTAGAACTAGCGGGAGCCGGTGAGCAGTTCTTC. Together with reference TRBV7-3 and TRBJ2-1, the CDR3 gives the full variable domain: GAGVSQTPSNKVTEKGKYVELRCDPISGHTALYWYRQSLGQGPEFLIYFQGTGAADDSGLPNDRFFAVRPEGSVSTLKIQRTERGDSAVYLCASSLELAGAGEQFFGPGTRLTVL.